This T cell receptor beta chain originates from a study of radiation and T cells in renal cell carcinoma. Study-wide background: Nephrectomy followed 15 Gy stereotactic body radiation by 4 weeks.

The CDR3 sequence is 15 residues long. Profiled with immunoSEQ multiplex PCR; TCRdb holds only in-frame clones, not every one. The sample includes 150,000 to 180,000 clones, roughly 89% of them seen just once. Study-wide points: Without pretreatment biopsies, baseline tumor clonotype presence was undetermined. In blood, top tumor clones expanded by 2 weeks, shrinking by 4.

As regards this clone: Its specificity is not known.

Specified time point: blood 2 weeks post-SBRT. Specified treatment: 15 Gy SBRT to primary tumor, nephrectomy 4 weeks later. Blood was sampled at baseline, 2 weeks and 4 weeks after SBRT. The specimen comprised blood, sampled from a patient whose treatment included radiotherapy and nephrectomy. The rearrangement joins TRBV21-1 to TRBJ2-3; the table calls TRBD2, which could not be checked here. TRBV21-1 is noted as a pseudogene. The source is a woman in her forties or fifties with renal cell carcinoma. CDR3 bases: TGTGCCAGAACGGGTAACGGGGGGAAGACAGATACGCAGTATTTT. This codes for CARTGNGGKTDTQYF.